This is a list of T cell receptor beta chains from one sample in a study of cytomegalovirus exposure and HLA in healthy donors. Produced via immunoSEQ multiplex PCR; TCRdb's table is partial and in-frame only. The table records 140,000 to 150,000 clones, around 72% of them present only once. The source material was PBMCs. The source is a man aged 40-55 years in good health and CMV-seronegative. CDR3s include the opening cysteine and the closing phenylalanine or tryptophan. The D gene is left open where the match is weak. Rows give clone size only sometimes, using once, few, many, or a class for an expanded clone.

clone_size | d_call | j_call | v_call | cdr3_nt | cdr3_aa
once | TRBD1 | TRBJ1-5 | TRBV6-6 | TGTGCCAGCAGTTCGATGGACAGGGGGGGGAATCAGCCCCAGCATTTT | CASSSMDRGGNQPQHF
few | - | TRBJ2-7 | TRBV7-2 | TGTGCCAGCAGCTTAGCGTTGCAGGGCTCCTACGAGCAGTACTTC | CASSLALQGSYEQYF
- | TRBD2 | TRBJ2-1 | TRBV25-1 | TGTGCCACCGTCTCGGGACTAGCTCGCAATGAGCAGTTCTTC | CATVSGLARNEQFF
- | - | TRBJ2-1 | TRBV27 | TGTGCCAGCAGTTTAAGCCGCCCCTCCTACAATGAGCAGTTCTTC | CASSLSRPSYNEQFF
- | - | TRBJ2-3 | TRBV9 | TGTGCCAGCAGCCTCAACAGGGCTCTCTCCCAAGATACGCAGTATTTT | CASSLNRALSQDTQYF
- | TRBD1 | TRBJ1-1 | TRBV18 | TGTGCCAGCTCACCATTTGGGACAGGGGGAGTTACTGAAGCTTTCTTT | CASSPFGTGGVTEAFF
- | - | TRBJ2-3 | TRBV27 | TGTGCCAGCAGTTATTCGGGGAAGAGCACAGATACGCAGTATTTT | CASSYSGKSTDTQYF
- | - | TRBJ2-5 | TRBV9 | TGTGCCAGCAGCGTAGCTATCGTGGAGACCCAGTACTTC | CASSVAIVETQYF
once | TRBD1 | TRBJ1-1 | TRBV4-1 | TGCGCCAGCAGCCCGGGACAGGGGGCGGCCACTGAAGCTTTCTTT | CASSPGQGAATEAFF
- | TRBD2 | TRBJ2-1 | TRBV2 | TGTGCCAGCAGCTCGGGACTAGCGGGAGTTAATGAGCAGTTCTTC | CASSSGLAGVNEQFF
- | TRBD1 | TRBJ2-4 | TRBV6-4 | TGTGCCAGAAACCAAGGACAGGGATTCAAAAACATTCAGTACTTC | CARNQGQGFKNIQYF
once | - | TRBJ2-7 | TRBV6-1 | TGTGCCAGCAGTGTATTTTCGGGGGGCTACAACGAGCAGTACTTC | CASSVFSGGYNEQYF
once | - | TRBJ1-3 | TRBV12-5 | TGTGCTAGTGCCTCTTGGCTTTCTGGAAACACCATATATTTT | CASASWLSGNTIYF
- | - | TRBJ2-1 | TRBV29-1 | TGCAGCGTTGATGGACTTTTGGAGACCGGGACTCCATATGACAATGAGCAGTTCTTC | CSVDGLLETGTPYDNEQFF
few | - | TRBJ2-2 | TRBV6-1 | TGTGCCAGCAGTGAAGGTACAGAGACCGGGGAGCTGTTTTTT | CASSEGTETGELFF
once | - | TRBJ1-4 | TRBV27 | TGTGCCAGCAGTTTCCCTCCGGGAGGTGCAACTAATGAAAAACTGTTTTTT | CASSFPPGGATNEKLFF
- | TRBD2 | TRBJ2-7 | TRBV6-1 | TGTGCCAGCAGTGATCGGGGACTAGCGGGGATTAGCGCCTACGAGCAGTACTTC | CASSDRGLAGISAYEQYF
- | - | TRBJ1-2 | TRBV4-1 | TGCGCCAGCAGCCACAGACAGGACACGTATGGCTACACCTTC | CASSHRQDTYGYTF
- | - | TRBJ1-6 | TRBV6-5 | TGTGCCAGCACTCGAGGCTATAATTCACCCCTCCACTTT | CASTRGYNSPLHF
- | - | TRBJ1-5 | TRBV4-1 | TGCGCCAACACGGGGACTTGGAGCAATCAGCCCCAGCATTTT | CANTGTWSNQPQHF
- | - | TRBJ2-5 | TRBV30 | TGTGCCTGGACATACCAAGAGACCCAGTACTTC | CAWTYQETQYF
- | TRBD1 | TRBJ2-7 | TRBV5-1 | TGCGCCAGCAGCGGTCCAGGGGGCCGGTACGAGCAGTACTTC | CASSGPGGRYEQYF
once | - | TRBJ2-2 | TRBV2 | TGTGCCAGCAGTGAAAGGTACAGCAACACCGGGGAGCTGTTTTTT | CASSERYSNTGELFF
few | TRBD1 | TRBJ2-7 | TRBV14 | TGTGCCAGCAGCCAAGTAGGACAGGGCTACGAGCAGTACTTC | CASSQVGQGYEQYF
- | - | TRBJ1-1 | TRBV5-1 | TGCGCCAGCAGCTTGTTAGGACAGAGCACGTGTGAAGCTTTCTTT | CASSLLGQSTCEAFF
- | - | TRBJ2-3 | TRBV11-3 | TGTGCCAGCAGCTTAGGAGCTAGCACAGATACGCAGTATTTT | CASSLGASTDTQYF
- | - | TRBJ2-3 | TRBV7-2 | TGTGCCAGCAGCTTGAGTGGACTCACAGATACGCAGTATTTT | CASSLSGLTDTQYF
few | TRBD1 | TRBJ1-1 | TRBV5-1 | TGCGCCAGCAGCCCTGGGCAGGGGGCGGGCACTGAAGCTTTCTTT | CASSPGQGAGTEAFF
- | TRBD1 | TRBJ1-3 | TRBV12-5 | TGTGCTAGTGGCCCCGGGGCAGGGGGCTCTGGAAACACCATATATTTT | CASGPGAGGSGNTIYF
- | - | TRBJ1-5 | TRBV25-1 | TGTGCCAGCAAGTTCCGAGTCGGGGAGCCTGGCTGGACCCAGCATTTT | CASKFRVGEPGWTQHF
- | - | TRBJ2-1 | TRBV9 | TGTGCCAGCAGCGTTGGGCAGAGCTACAATGAGCAGTTCTTC | CASSVGQSYNEQFF
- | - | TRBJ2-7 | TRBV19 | TGTGCCAGTAGTACGAGGCCAGCGGGCGAGCAGTACTTC | CASSTRPAGEQYF
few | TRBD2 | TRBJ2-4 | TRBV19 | TGTGCCAGTAGAAGCGGACTAGCGGAAAACATTCAGTACTTC | CASRSGLAENIQYF
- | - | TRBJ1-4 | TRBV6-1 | TGTGCCAGCACCCGGACTGATCATAATGAAAAACTGTTTTTT | CASTRTDHNEKLFF
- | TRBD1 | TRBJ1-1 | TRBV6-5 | TGTGCCAGCAGTTACACCCTGACAGGGTTCTACACTGAAGCTTTCTTT | CASSYTLTGFYTEAFF
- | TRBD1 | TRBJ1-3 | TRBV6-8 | TGTGCCAGCAGTGGCAGGGGGCCCGCAAGCTCTGGAAACACCATATATTTT | CASSGRGPASSGNTIYF
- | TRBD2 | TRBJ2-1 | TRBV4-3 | TGCGCCAGCAGCCAAGCTCCTAGCGGGACCTACAATGAGCAGTTCTTC | CASSQAPSGTYNEQFF
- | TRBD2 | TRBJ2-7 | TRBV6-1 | TGTGCCAGCAGTGGAGGGTGGACGGGGGGACGGTACGAGCAGTACTTC | CASSGGWTGGRYEQYF